This T cell receptor (beta chain) comes out of a study of T-cell reconstitution after alpha-beta-depleted transplantation in children. Unique molecular identifiers were built into the TCRbeta library. One entry per CDR3 protein, called by TCRdb with MiXCR from the PCR reads. Counted here are around 440,000 distinct CDR3 sequences, 10% to 13% occurring once; the ten biggest clones make up about 2%. The origin of this receptor is a child aged 2 to 9 with inherited bone marrow failure, due to receive a stem cell transplant. The sample in question was PBMCs, obtained before TCRalphabeta/CD19-depleted stem cell transplant.

CDR3 region: CSATSRNEQYF. In DNA form, the CDR3 reads TGCAGTGCTACTAGTCGCAACGAGCAGTACTTC. The gene calls are TRBV20-1 and TRBJ2-7; D is ambiguous. With 4 bases removed from V and 5 bases from J, the gap between germline ends came to 9 bases. Germline V gene data show CDR1 as DFQATT and CDR2 as SNEGSKA (reference sequence). The CDR3 extends over 11 amino acids.